This is a list of T cell receptor beta chains from one sample in a study of cytomegalovirus exposure and HLA in healthy donors. Assay used: immunoSEQ multiplex PCR; TCRdb lists only in-frame clones, some missing. Of about 170,000 clones listed, approximately 85% were seen once; the top ten hold roughly 2.2%. Sequencing was carried out using PBMCs. The receptors shown here come from a man aged 18 to 30 in good health and CMV-seropositive. Each CDR3 is given without its conserved first and last residue.

J gene: TRBJ1-5
V gene: TRBV6-7
CDR3 protein: ASSRQTGEYSNQPQH

J gene: TRBJ1-6
V gene: TRBV7-9
CDR3 protein: ASSPEDRGQGNSPLH

J gene: TRBJ1-1
V gene: TRBV30
CDR3 protein: AWTQLQGFPEAF

J gene: TRBJ2-7
V gene: TRBV7-3
CDR3 protein: ASSYDRGFPYEQY

J gene: TRBJ2-7
V gene: TRBV27
CDR3 protein: ASSRGGSYEQY

J gene: TRBJ2-7
V gene: TRBV4-2
CDR3 protein: ASSQGTGASGEQY

J gene: TRBJ2-2
V gene: TRBV6-5
CDR3 protein: ASSRTSTGELF

J gene: TRBJ2-1
V gene: TRBV7-8
CDR3 protein: ASSPRTSYNEQF

J gene: TRBJ1-2
V gene: TRBV13
CDR3 protein: ASSLTGWGQGIPGYT

J gene: TRBJ2-5
V gene: TRBV5-4
CDR3 protein: ASSPGGAGGETQY

J gene: TRBJ1-5
V gene: TRBV4-3
CDR3 protein: ASSQAAGQPQH

J gene: TRBJ2-2
V gene: TRBV11-3
CDR3 protein: ASTPLGGSNTGELF

J gene: TRBJ1-1
V gene: TRBV7-9
CDR3 protein: ASSLPDSGMNTEAF

J gene: TRBJ1-4
V gene: TRBV6-5
CDR3 protein: ASSTRQTEKLF

J gene: TRBJ1-2
V gene: TRBV6-6
CDR3 protein: ASSNGGWSGYT

J gene: TRBJ2-1
V gene: TRBV15
CDR3 protein: ATSRVSRGGEQF

J gene: TRBJ2-1
V gene: TRBV18
CDR3 protein: ASSLQGVSEQF

J gene: TRBJ2-5
V gene: TRBV9
CDR3 protein: ASSVVGQRGGNVQETQY

J gene: TRBJ1-2
V gene: TRBV9
CDR3 protein: ASSGDRGPYGYT

J gene: TRBJ2-7
V gene: TRBV30
CDR3 protein: AWSVTPGPYEQY

J gene: TRBJ2-2
V gene: TRBV11-3
CDR3 protein: ASSSGTGGNTGELF

J gene: TRBJ2-1
V gene: TRBV6-1
CDR3 protein: ASSVRDRNYNEQF

J gene: TRBJ1-1
V gene: TRBV7-9
CDR3 protein: ASSPGWTEAF

J gene: TRBJ2-7
V gene: TRBV2
CDR3 protein: ASTEGLREQY

J gene: TRBJ1-2
V gene: TRBV6-6
CDR3 protein: ASSSILNRKNYGYT

J gene: TRBJ2-7
V gene: TRBV19
CDR3 protein: ASSRAGGYEQY

J gene: TRBJ2-7
V gene: TRBV19
CDR3 protein: ASSIAPGSGATHYEQY

J gene: TRBJ2-7
V gene: TRBV2
CDR3 protein: ATDQNGEQY

J gene: TRBJ2-2
V gene: TRBV5-6
CDR3 protein: ASSLIGTSGTGELF

J gene: TRBJ2-5
V gene: TRBV12-5
CDR3 protein: ASGSGRDQQETQY

J gene: TRBJ1-2
V gene: TRBV7-9
CDR3 protein: ASSPYTGTEGYT

J gene: TRBJ2-1
V gene: TRBV12-1
CDR3 protein: ASSFIRLQRNEQF

J gene: TRBJ2-7
V gene: TRBV5-6
CDR3 protein: ASSYSIGEQY